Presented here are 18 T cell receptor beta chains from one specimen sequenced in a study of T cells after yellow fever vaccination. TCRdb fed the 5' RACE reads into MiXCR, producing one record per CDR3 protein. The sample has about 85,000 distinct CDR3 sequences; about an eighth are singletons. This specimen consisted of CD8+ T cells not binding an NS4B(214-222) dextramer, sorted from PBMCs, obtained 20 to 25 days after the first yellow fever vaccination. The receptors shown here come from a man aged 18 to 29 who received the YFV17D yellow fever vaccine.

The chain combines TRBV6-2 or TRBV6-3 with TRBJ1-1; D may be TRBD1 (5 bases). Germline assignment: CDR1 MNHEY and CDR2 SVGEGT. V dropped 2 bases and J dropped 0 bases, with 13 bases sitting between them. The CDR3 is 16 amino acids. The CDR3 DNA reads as TGTGCCAGCAGTTACCAGCTCAGGGCGGTGAACACTGAAGCTTTCTTT. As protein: CASSYQLRAVNTEAFF.

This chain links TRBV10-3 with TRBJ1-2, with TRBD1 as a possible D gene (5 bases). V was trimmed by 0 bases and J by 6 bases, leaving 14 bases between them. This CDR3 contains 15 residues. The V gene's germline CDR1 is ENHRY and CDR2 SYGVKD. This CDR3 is CAISESVWGPDGYTF. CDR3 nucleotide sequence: TGTGCCATCAGTGAGTCGGTGTGGGGCCCGGATGGCTACACCTTC.

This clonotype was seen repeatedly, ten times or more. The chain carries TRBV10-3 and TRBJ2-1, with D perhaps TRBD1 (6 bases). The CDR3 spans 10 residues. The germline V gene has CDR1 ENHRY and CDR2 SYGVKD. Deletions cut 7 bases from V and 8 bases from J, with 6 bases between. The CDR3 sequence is CAIKGDEQFF. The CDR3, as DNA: TGTGCCATCAAGGGGGATGAGCAGTTCTTC.

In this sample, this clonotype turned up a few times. Here the CDR3 DNA reads TGTGCCAGCAAAATAGGGATGAACACTGAAGCTTTCTTT. Its translation: CASKIGMNTEAFF. V is TRBV6-1 and J is TRBJ1-1; D gene unclear. Germline-derived CDR1 and CDR2 are MNHNS and SASEGT. Trimming took off 7 bases at V and 0 bases at J, with 9 bases between the two ends. This CDR3 is 13 amino acids long.

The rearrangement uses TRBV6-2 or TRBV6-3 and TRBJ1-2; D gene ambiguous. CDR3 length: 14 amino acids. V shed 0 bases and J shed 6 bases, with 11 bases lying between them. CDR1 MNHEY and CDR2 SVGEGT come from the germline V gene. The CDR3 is CASSYSTLGDGYTF. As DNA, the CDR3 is TGTGCCAGCAGTTACTCGACCCTGGGCGATGGCTACACCTTC.

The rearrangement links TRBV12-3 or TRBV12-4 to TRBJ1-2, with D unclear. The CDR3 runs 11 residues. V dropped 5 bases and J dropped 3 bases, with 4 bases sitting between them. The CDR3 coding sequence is TGTGCCAGCAGTACAGACTATGGCTACACCTTC. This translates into CASSTDYGYTF.

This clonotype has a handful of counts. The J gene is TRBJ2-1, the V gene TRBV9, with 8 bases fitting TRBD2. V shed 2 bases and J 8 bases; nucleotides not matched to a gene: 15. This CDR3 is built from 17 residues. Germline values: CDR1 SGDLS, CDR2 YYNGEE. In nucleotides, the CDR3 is TGTGCCAGCAGCGTCCGTCTCGGGGGGGGCGTTACGGATGAGCAGTTCTTC. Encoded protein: CASSVRLGGGVTDEQFF.

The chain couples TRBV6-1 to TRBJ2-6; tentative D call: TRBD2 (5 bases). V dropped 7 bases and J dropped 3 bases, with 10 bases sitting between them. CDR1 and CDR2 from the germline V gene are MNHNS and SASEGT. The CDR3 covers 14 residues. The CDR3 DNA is TGTGCCAGCACCCCGGACTTTGGGGCCAACGTCCTGACTTTC. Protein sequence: CASTPDFGANVLTF.

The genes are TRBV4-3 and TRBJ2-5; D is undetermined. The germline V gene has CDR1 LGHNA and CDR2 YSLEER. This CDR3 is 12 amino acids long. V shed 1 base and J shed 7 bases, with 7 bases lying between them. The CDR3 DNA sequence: TGCGCCAGCAGCCAAGCATCGGGGACCCAGTACTTC. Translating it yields CASSQASGTQYF.

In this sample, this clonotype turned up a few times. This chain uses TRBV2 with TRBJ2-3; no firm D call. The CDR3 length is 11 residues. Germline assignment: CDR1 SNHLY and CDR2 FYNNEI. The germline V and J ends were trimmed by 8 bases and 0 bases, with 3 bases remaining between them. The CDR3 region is CASPSTDTQYF. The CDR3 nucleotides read TGTGCCAGCCCTAGCACAGATACGCAGTATTTT.

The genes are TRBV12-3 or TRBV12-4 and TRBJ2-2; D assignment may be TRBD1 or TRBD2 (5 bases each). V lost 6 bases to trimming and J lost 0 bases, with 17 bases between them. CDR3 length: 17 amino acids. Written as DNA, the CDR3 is TGTGCCAGCAGCCCGACCCGGGACGCCGCGAACACCGGGGAGCTGTTTTTT. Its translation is CASSPTRDAANTGELFF.

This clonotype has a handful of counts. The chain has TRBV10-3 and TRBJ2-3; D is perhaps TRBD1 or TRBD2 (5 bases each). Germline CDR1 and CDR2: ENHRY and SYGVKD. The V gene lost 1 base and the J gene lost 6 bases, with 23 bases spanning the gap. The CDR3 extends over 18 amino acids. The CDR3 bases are TGTGCCATCAGTGAGTTCGATCCGGGACGTAGGGCAGGCGATACGCAGTATTTT. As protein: CAISEFDPGRRAGDTQYF.

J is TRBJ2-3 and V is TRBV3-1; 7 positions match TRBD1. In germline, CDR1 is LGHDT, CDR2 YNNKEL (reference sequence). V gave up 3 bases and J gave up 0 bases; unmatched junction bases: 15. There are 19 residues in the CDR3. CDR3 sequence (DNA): TGTGCCAGCAGCCAGGGTTGGGACAGATCCCTTCAGAGCACAGATACGCAGTATTTT. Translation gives CASSQGWDRSLQSTDTQYF.

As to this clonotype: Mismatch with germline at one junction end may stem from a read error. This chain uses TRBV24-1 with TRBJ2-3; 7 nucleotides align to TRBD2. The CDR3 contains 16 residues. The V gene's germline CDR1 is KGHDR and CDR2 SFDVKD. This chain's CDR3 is CATSDLGGGSGDTQYF. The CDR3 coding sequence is TGTGCCACAAGTGATTTGGGCGGGGGATCTGGGGATACGCAGTATTTT.

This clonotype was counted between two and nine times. The CDR3 here is CASSFPGRGYTF. CDR3 DNA sequence: TGTGCCAGCAGTTTCCCAGGCAGGGGCTACACCTTC. This chain links TRBV27 with TRBJ1-2; D gene ambiguous. The CDR3 totals 12 residues. Germline V gene lookup returns CDR1 MNHEY and CDR2 SMNVEV (reference sequence). The V and J ends lost 3 bases and 8 bases respectively, with 10 bases between them.

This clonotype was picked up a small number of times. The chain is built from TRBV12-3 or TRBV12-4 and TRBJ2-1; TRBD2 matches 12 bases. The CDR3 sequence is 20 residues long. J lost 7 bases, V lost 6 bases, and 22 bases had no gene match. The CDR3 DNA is TGTGCCAGCAGACCACTAATGGCTAGCGGGGGGGCCAGACGGTTGAATGAGCAGTTCTTC. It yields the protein CASRPLMASGGARRLNEQFF.

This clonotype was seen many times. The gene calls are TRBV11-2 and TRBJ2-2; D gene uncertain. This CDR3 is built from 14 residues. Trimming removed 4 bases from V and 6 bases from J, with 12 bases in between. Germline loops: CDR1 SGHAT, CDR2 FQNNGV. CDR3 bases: TGTGCCAGCAGCTCAGATCTGTTCTCCGGGGAGCTGTTTTTT. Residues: CASSSDLFSGELFF.

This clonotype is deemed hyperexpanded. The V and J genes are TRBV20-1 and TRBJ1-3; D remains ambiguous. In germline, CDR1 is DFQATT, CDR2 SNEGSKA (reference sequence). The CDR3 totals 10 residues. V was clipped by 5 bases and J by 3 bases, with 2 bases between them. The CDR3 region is CSARGNTIYF. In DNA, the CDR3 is TGCAGTGCTCGTGGAAACACCATATATTTT.